Listed below are T cell receptor beta chains from one sample, sequenced in a study of regulatory T cells in long-lasting Graves disease. TCRdb re-analysed the multiplex PCR reads in MiXCR, keeping a single row per CDR3 protein. Of fewer than 550,000 distinct CDR3 sequences listed, roughly a fifth are singletons. The source was peripheral blood mononuclear cells (PBMCs), collected when the disease was refractory, from a patient treated with antithyroid drugs. The receptors derive from a female donor with Graves disease. The CDR3 runs from the conserved cysteine through the conserved F or W. A D gene is named only where the DNA matches it firmly. Size is omitted from some rows. Given values are once, few, many or a class for expanded clones.

d_call: -
v_call: TRBV28
clone_size: many
cdr3_length: 16
j_call: TRBJ1-3
cdr3_nt: TGTGCCAGCAGTCCAAAGGGGTTCCTCTCTGGAAACACCATATATTTT
cdr3_aa: CASSPKGFLSGNTIYF

d_call: -
v_call: TRBV5-1
clone_size: many
cdr3_length: 15
j_call: TRBJ2-7
cdr3_nt: TGCGCCAGCAGCTTTAAAACAGGGCAAGACTACGAGCAGTACTTC
cdr3_aa: CASSFKTGQDYEQYF

d_call: TRBD1
v_call: TRBV27
clone_size: few
cdr3_length: 17
j_call: TRBJ1-1
cdr3_nt: TGTGCCAGCAACCCCGGCCGGGACAGGGAGATGAACACTGAAGCTTTCTTT
cdr3_aa: CASNPGRDREMNTEAFF

d_call: TRBD2
v_call: TRBV3-1
clone_size: many
cdr3_length: 15
j_call: TRBJ2-7
cdr3_nt: TGTGCCAGCAGCCAAGATACTAGCGCGATCTACGAGCAGTACTTC
cdr3_aa: CASSQDTSAIYEQYF

d_call: TRBD1
v_call: TRBV19
clone_size: -
cdr3_length: 16
j_call: TRBJ2-3
cdr3_nt: TGTGCCAGTAGTATCCACAGGGGATCTAGCACAGATACGCAGTATTTT
cdr3_aa: CASSIHRGSSTDTQYF

d_call: TRBD2
v_call: TRBV5-1
clone_size: few
cdr3_length: 14
j_call: TRBJ2-3
cdr3_nt: TGCGCCAGCAGTAGGGGACTAGCGGGAAATACGCAGTATTTT
cdr3_aa: CASSRGLAGNTQYF

d_call: TRBD1
v_call: TRBV12-5
clone_size: few
cdr3_length: 16
j_call: TRBJ2-1
cdr3_nt: TGTGCTAGTGGTTTGGTAATCGGGGACAGCTACAATGAGCAGTTCTTC
cdr3_aa: CASGLVIGDSYNEQFF

d_call: -
v_call: TRBV5-1
clone_size: -
cdr3_length: 15
j_call: TRBJ1-1
cdr3_nt: TGCGCCAGCAGCTTTCAGGGTTTTGGGAACACTGAAGCTTTCTTT
cdr3_aa: CASSFQGFGNTEAFF

d_call: TRBD1
v_call: TRBV19
clone_size: -
cdr3_length: 17
j_call: TRBJ1-2
cdr3_nt: TGTGCCAGTAGTATACCGGGACAGGGGGCTGGGAACTATGGCTACACCTTC
cdr3_aa: CASSIPGQGAGNYGYTF

d_call: -
v_call: TRBV29-1
clone_size: few
cdr3_length: 15
j_call: TRBJ2-3
cdr3_nt: TGCAGCGTTGAAGATGGGCGGGGAAGCACAGATACGCAGTATTTT
cdr3_aa: CSVEDGRGSTDTQYF

d_call: -
v_call: TRBV18
clone_size: -
cdr3_length: 13
j_call: TRBJ1-2
cdr3_nt: TGTGCCAGCTCAAGACAGAATAATAATGGCTACACCTTC
cdr3_aa: CASSRQNNNGYTF

d_call: -
v_call: TRBV3-1
clone_size: many
cdr3_length: 15
j_call: TRBJ1-2
cdr3_nt: TGTGCCAGCAGCCTTTCGGATGGGGGAGACTATGGCTACACCTTC
cdr3_aa: CASSLSDGGDYGYTF

d_call: -
v_call: TRBV2
clone_size: many
cdr3_length: 14
j_call: TRBJ2-5
cdr3_nt: TGTGCCAGCAGTGCCTGGCGGAGCCAAGAGACCCAGTACTTC
cdr3_aa: CASSAWRSQETQYF

d_call: -
v_call: TRBV28
clone_size: many
cdr3_length: 14
j_call: TRBJ1-2
cdr3_nt: TGTGCCAGCACTAGGGAGTCCCCTCCCTATGGCTACACCTTC
cdr3_aa: CASTRESPPYGYTF

d_call: -
v_call: TRBV19
clone_size: -
cdr3_length: 12
j_call: TRBJ2-3
cdr3_nt: TGTGCCAGCCGGGGTCGGGGAGATACGCAGTATTTT
cdr3_aa: CASRGRGDTQYF

d_call: TRBD2
v_call: TRBV30
clone_size: once
cdr3_length: 17
j_call: TRBJ2-2
cdr3_nt: TGTGCCTGGAGTTTGACGGCCGGGACTAGCGTTACCGGGGAGCTGTTTTTT
cdr3_aa: CAWSLTAGTSVTGELFF

d_call: -
v_call: TRBV28
clone_size: many
cdr3_length: 14
j_call: TRBJ2-7
cdr3_nt: TGTGCCAGCAGCGGGACAGTCGGGGGTTACGAGCAGTACTTC
cdr3_aa: CASSGTVGGYEQYF

d_call: -
v_call: TRBV27
clone_size: few
cdr3_length: 12
j_call: TRBJ1-2
cdr3_nt: TGTGCCAGCAGGGGAGGGGCGGGGGGCTACACCTTC
cdr3_aa: CASRGGAGGYTF

d_call: -
v_call: TRBV28
clone_size: -
cdr3_length: 13
j_call: TRBJ2-3
cdr3_nt: TGTGCCAGCGGGGGACACAGCACAGATACGCAGTATTTT
cdr3_aa: CASGGHSTDTQYF

d_call: -
v_call: TRBV29-1
clone_size: many
cdr3_length: 14
j_call: TRBJ1-6
cdr3_nt: TGCAGCGTTGCCCAGGCAGGGGAAGGTTCACCCCTCCACTTT
cdr3_aa: CSVAQAGEGSPLHF

d_call: -
v_call: TRBV7-9
clone_size: -
cdr3_length: 16
j_call: TRBJ2-5
cdr3_nt: TGTGCCAGCAGCTTAGGATCTACACTCCCTCAAGAGACCCAGTACTTC
cdr3_aa: CASSLGSTLPQETQYF

d_call: TRBD1
v_call: TRBV2
clone_size: many
cdr3_length: 14
j_call: TRBJ2-7
cdr3_nt: TGTGCCAGCATTCCGGGACAGGGCTTCAACGAGCAGTACTTC
cdr3_aa: CASIPGQGFNEQYF

d_call: TRBD1
v_call: TRBV28
clone_size: -
cdr3_length: 18
j_call: TRBJ1-2
cdr3_nt: TGTGCCAGCAGTTTATACTGGGACAGGGAAAAAACGGGTATTAGCTACACCTTC
cdr3_aa: CASSLYWDREKTGISYTF

d_call: -
v_call: TRBV25-1
clone_size: -
cdr3_length: 13
j_call: TRBJ1-1
cdr3_nt: TGTGCCAGCAGTGAATATATCGGCACCGAAGCTTTCTTT
cdr3_aa: CASSEYIGTEAFF

d_call: -
v_call: TRBV28
clone_size: -
cdr3_length: 12
j_call: TRBJ2-7
cdr3_nt: TGTGCCAGCAGAGGGACACCCTGCGAGCAGTACTTC
cdr3_aa: CASRGTPCEQYF

d_call: TRBD1
v_call: TRBV10-3
clone_size: few
cdr3_length: 14
j_call: TRBJ1-6
cdr3_nt: TGTGCCATCAGTGTTCAGGGGGCTGGGTCACCCCTCCACTTT
cdr3_aa: CAISVQGAGSPLHF

d_call: TRBD1
v_call: TRBV7-9
clone_size: many
cdr3_length: 15
j_call: TRBJ1-1
cdr3_nt: TGTGCCAGCAGCTTTAGGACAGGGACCAACACTGAAGCTTTCTTT
cdr3_aa: CASSFRTGTNTEAFF

d_call: -
v_call: TRBV28
clone_size: -
cdr3_length: 16
j_call: TRBJ1-2
cdr3_nt: TGTGCCGGCAGTGTTAACCGGGACTCAGATCGAGGGGGCTACACCTTC
cdr3_aa: CAGSVNRDSDRGGYTF

d_call: TRBD2
v_call: TRBV6-1
clone_size: -
cdr3_length: 14
j_call: TRBJ2-2
cdr3_nt: TGTGCCAGCAGGGGGGGGGTGAACACCGGGGAGCTGTTTTTT
cdr3_aa: CASRGGVNTGELFF

d_call: -
v_call: TRBV4-3
clone_size: -
cdr3_length: 13
j_call: TRBJ2-5
cdr3_nt: TGCGCCAGCAGCCAAGGTGAAAAAGAGACCCAGTACTTC
cdr3_aa: CASSQGEKETQYF

d_call: TRBD1
v_call: TRBV4-1
clone_size: -
cdr3_length: 15
j_call: TRBJ1-2
cdr3_nt: TGCGCCAGCAGCCAAGCCAGGGGGCTCAGCTATGGCTACACCTTC
cdr3_aa: CASSQARGLSYGYTF

d_call: -
v_call: TRBV29-1
clone_size: -
cdr3_length: 13
j_call: TRBJ1-1
cdr3_nt: TGCAGCGTCCCGGAGGGGTTGAACACTGAAGCTTTCTTT
cdr3_aa: CSVPEGLNTEAFF

d_call: TRBD1
v_call: TRBV28
clone_size: many
cdr3_length: 15
j_call: TRBJ2-7
cdr3_nt: TGTGCCAGCAGTCCGCAGGACAGGGCTCTTGGTGAGCAGTACTTC
cdr3_aa: CASSPQDRALGEQYF

d_call: -
v_call: TRBV27
clone_size: -
cdr3_length: 14
j_call: TRBJ2-7
cdr3_nt: TGTGCCAGCAGTAGGAACTTATGGACGTACGAGCAGTACTTC
cdr3_aa: CASSRNLWTYEQYF

d_call: -
v_call: TRBV5-1
clone_size: -
cdr3_length: 16
j_call: TRBJ2-5
cdr3_nt: TGCGCCAGCAGCACGGGGACGGCTGTACCCCAAGAGACCCAGTACTTC
cdr3_aa: CASSTGTAVPQETQYF

d_call: -
v_call: TRBV3-1
clone_size: few
cdr3_length: 12
j_call: TRBJ1-3
cdr3_nt: TGTGCCAGCAGCCAAGACCTAAACACCATATATTTT
cdr3_aa: CASSQDLNTIYF

d_call: -
v_call: TRBV3-1
clone_size: -
cdr3_length: 16
j_call: TRBJ2-3
cdr3_nt: TGTGCCAGCAGCCAACGGGCCTTAGTCTCTACAGATACGCAGTATTTT
cdr3_aa: CASSQRALVSTDTQYF

d_call: -
v_call: TRBV28
clone_size: -
cdr3_length: 14
j_call: TRBJ2-5
cdr3_nt: TGTGCCAGCAGTGCCGGGACACTCCGGGAGACCCAGTACTTC
cdr3_aa: CASSAGTLRETQYF

d_call: -
v_call: TRBV9
clone_size: few
cdr3_length: 15
j_call: TRBJ2-7
cdr3_nt: TGTGCCAGCAGCCCGCAGGGGACCCCAATTCTCGAGCAGTACTTC
cdr3_aa: CASSPQGTPILEQYF

d_call: -
v_call: TRBV20-1
clone_size: -
cdr3_length: 12
j_call: TRBJ1-2
cdr3_nt: TGCAGTGCGAGTTACTACAGGGATGGCTACACCTTC
cdr3_aa: CSASYYRDGYTF

d_call: TRBD1
v_call: TRBV10-3
clone_size: few
cdr3_length: 15
j_call: TRBJ1-1
cdr3_nt: TGTGCCATCAGAAACCCGGGACAGGGAAGAACTGAAGCTTTCTTT
cdr3_aa: CAIRNPGQGRTEAFF

d_call: TRBD1
v_call: TRBV7-8
clone_size: many
cdr3_length: 18
j_call: TRBJ1-4
cdr3_nt: TGTGCCAGTCTCCGGGACAGGGGGCGTGGGGCAACTAATGAAAAACTGTTTTTT
cdr3_aa: CASLRDRGRGATNEKLFF